What follows describes a single TCR beta chain. Its antigen is not known. The CDR3 runs 13 residues. Germline values: CDR1 SQVTM, CDR2 ANQGSEA. V was pared by 6 bases and J by 2 bases, with 7 bases of the junction left unmatched. The source of the sample is a study of cytomegalovirus exposure and HLA in healthy donors. Findings and limits, study-wide: Reported findings show TCR beta sequences accurately forecast HLA-A and HLA-B alleles in most subjects. Trimming of TCR beta V- and J-genes showed a link, identified in a later analysis, to a missense DCLRE1C variant.

PCR involved 60 Vbeta and 13 Jbeta primers. Only in-frame clones appear in the TCRdb table, and some are missing; sequencing was by immunoSEQ multiplex PCR. The sample holds roughly 140,000 clones. The rearrangement links TRBV29-1 to TRBJ2-7, with 7 nucleotides matching TRBD1. Sequenced sample: PBMCs. The clonotype was recovered from a male donor in good health and CMV-seronegative. The CDR3 sequence: CSVTQGFPYEQYF. CDR3 in DNA: TGCAGCGTAACACAGGGGTTCCCCTACGAGCAGTACTTC.